These 6 T cell receptor beta chains share one sample of origin, sequenced in a study of blood T cell repertoires in COVID-19. Generated by immunoSEQ multiplex PCR, the TCRdb table keeps only in-frame clones and is missing some. The sample has 250,000 or so clones; roughly 87% are singletons. The sequenced material came from PBMCs or T cells enriched from blood (not recorded which). The receptors originated from a woman aged 30 to 39 with acute COVID-19.

The genes are TRBV7-9 and TRBJ1-2; no clear D. Trimming took 5 bases from V and 6 from J, leaving 7 bases between them. This CDR3 is 11 amino acids long. Germline V gene data show CDR1 as SEHNR and CDR2 as FQNEAQ (reference sequence). The CDR3 DNA is TGTGCCAGCAGCGACATCGATGGCTACACCTTC. It translates to CASSDIDGYTF.

The rearrangement joins TRBV7-2 to TRBJ1-5, with 8 bases fitting TRBD1. V lost 1 base and J lost 5; bases outside the gene matches: 7. Germline lookup yields CDR1 SGHTA and CDR2 FQGNSA. The CDR3 has 16 residues. In DNA, the CDR3 is TGTGCCAGCAGCTTAGAAGGGACAGGAATTCATCAGCCCCAGCATTTT. It codes for CASSLEGTGIHQPQHF.

V gene TRBV7-9 combines with J gene TRBJ1-1; no clear D. The CDR3 consists of 14 residues. Germline V lookup: CDR1 SEHNR, CDR2 FQNEAQ (reference sequence). Trimming removed 8 bases at V and 3 bases at J, with 16 bases between. The CDR3 DNA sequence: TGTGCCAGCTCAAAACCGGGAGAGGACACTGAAGCTTTCTTT. Amino acids: CASSKPGEDTEAFF.

This chain uses TRBV6-5 with TRBJ1-1, with 7 nucleotides matching TRBD1. The length of the CDR3 is 13 residues. Germline lookup yields CDR1 MNHEY and CDR2 SVGAGI. Trimming took 5 bases from V and 5 from J; bases not matched to a gene: 5. The DNA of the CDR3 is TGTGCCAGCAGTACGACAGGGTCTACTGAAGCTTTCTTT. This translates into CASSTTGSTEAFF.

The rearrangement links TRBV30 to TRBJ1-5; D gene uncertain. V was shortened by 0 bases and J by 4 bases, with 4 bases between the two germline ends. Germline CDR1 and CDR2: GTSNPN and SVGIG (reference sequence). CDR3 length equals 12 residues. Written as DNA, the CDR3 is TGTGCCTGGAGTGTACAGAATCAGCCCCAGCATTTT. Translation: CAWSVQNQPQHF.

The rearrangement uses TRBV2 and TRBJ2-3; 10 bases align to TRBD2. The CDR3 is 16 residues long. Germline V gene lookup returns CDR1 SNHLY and CDR2 FYNNEI. V shed 5 bases and J 6 bases; nucleotides not matched to a gene: 11. CDR3 amino acids: CASSPSLAGVDDTQYF. The DNA of the CDR3 is TGTGCCAGCAGTCCTTCTCTAGCGGGGGTGGATGATACGCAGTATTTT.